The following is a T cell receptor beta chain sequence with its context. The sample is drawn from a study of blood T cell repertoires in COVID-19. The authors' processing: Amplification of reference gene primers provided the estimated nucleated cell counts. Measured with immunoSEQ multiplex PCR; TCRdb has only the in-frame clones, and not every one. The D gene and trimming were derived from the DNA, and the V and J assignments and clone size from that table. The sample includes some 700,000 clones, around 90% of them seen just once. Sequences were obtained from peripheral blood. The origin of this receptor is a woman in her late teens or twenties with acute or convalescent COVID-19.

The CDR3 DNA reads TGTGCCAGCAGCCCTCGACAGGGAAGCGACGGGGCCAACGTCCTGACTTTC. Translation: CASSPRQGSDGANVLTF. The rearrangement joins TRBV11-3 to TRBJ2-6, with 7 nucleotides matching TRBD1. Germline V gene sequence: CDR1 SGHNT, CDR2 YENEEA. The CDR3 sequence is 17 residues long. After removal of 5 bases from V and 4 bases from J, the junction contained 11 bases not matched to a gene.